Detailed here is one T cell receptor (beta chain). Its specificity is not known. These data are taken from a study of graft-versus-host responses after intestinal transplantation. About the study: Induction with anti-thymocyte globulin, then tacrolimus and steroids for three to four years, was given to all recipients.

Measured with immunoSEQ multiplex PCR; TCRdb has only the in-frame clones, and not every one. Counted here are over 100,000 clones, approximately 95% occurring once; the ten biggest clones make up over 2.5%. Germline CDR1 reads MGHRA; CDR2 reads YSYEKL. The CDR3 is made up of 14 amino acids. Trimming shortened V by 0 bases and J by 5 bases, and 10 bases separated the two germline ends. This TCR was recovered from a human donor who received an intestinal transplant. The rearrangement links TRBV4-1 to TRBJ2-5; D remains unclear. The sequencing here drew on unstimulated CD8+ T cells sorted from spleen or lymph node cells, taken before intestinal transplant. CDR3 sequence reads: CASSQEKTRETQYF. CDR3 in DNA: TGCGCCAGCAGCCAAGAAAAGACTCGGGAGACCCAGTACTTC.